Below are 3 T cell receptor beta chains sequenced from a single sample in a study of OX40 agonist ivuxolimab in advanced cancers. Measured with immunoSEQ multiplex PCR; TCRdb has only the in-frame clones, and not every one. Of approximately 60,000 clones in the sample, about 92% were seen once. The input for sequencing was CD4+ or CD8+ T cells sorted from blood, taken in a trial of the OX40 agonist ivuxolimab. These TCRs come from an adult with an advanced solid tumor such as melanoma, head and neck, liver or kidney cancer.

CDR3 region: CASSQPGGRQGASGELFF. Written as DNA, the CDR3 is TGCGCCAGCAGCCAACCGGGTGGGAGACAGGGGGCGTCCGGGGAGCTGTTTTTT. This rearrangement joins TRBV4-1 to TRBJ2-2, with 10 bases fitting TRBD1. The CDR3 contains 18 residues. The germline gives CDR1 MGHRA, CDR2 YSYEKL. The V and J ends lost 2 bases and 6 bases, in that order; junction bases with no gene match: 12.

This clone was seen only once. The chain recombines TRBV30 with TRBJ2-5; D possibly matches TRBD1 or TRBD2 (5 bases each). The CDR3 loop spans 12 amino acids. Germline V lookup: CDR1 GTSNPN, CDR2 SVGIG (reference sequence). V was clipped by 5 bases and J by 0 bases, with 7 bases between them. The DNA of the CDR3 is TGTGCCTGGGGGGGATACCAAGAGACCCAGTACTTC. Translated, it gives CAWGGYQETQYF.

The V and J genes are TRBV19 and TRBJ2-1, with 10 bases that match TRBD2. Looked up from germline, CDR1 is LNHDA and CDR2 is SQIVND (reference sequence). With 3 bases clipped from V and 2 bases from J, the junction kept 4 bases outside the gene matches. The CDR3 has 16 residues. The CDR3 loop reads CASSIKREGPYNEQFF. In DNA, the CDR3 is TGTGCCAGTAGTATCAAGCGGGAGGGCCCCTACAATGAGCAGTTCTTC.